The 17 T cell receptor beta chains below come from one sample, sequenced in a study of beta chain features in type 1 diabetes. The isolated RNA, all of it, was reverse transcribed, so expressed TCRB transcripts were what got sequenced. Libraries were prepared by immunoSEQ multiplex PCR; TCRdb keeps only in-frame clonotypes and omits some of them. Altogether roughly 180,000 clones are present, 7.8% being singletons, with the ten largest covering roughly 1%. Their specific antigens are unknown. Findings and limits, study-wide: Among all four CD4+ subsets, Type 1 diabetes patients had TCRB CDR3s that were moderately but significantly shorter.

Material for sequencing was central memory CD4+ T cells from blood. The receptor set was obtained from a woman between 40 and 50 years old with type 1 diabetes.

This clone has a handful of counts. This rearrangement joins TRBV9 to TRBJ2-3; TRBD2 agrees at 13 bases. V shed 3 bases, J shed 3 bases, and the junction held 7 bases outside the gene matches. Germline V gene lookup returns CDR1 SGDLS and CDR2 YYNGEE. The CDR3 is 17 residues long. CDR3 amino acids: CASSALAGGTGTDTQYF. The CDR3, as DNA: TGTGCCAGCAGCGCACTAGCGGGAGGGACGGGGACAGATACGCAGTATTTT.

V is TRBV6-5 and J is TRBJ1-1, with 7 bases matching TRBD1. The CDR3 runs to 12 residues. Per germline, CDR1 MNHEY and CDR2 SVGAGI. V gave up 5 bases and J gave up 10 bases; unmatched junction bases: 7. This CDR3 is CASSGGGEVAFF. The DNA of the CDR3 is TGTGCCAGCAGTGGAGGGGGCGAAGTAGCTTTCTTT.

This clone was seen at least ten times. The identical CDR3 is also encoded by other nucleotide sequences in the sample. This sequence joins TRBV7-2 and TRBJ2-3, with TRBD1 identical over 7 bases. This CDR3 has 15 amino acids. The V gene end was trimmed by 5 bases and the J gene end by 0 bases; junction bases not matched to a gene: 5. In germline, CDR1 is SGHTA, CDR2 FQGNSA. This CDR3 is CASSLQGISTDTQYF. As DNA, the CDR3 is TGTGCCAGCAGCCTACAGGGGATTAGCACAGATACGCAGTATTTT. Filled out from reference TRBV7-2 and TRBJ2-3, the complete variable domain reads GAGVSQSPSNKVTEKGKDVELRCDPISGHTALYWYRQSLGQGLEFLIYFQGNSAPDKSGLPSDRFSAERTGGSVSTLTIQRTQQEDSAVYLCASSLQGISTDTQYFGPGTRLTVL.

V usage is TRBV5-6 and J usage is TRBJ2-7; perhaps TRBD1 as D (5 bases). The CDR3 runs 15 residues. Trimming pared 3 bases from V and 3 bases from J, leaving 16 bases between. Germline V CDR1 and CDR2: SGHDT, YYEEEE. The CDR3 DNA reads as TGTGCCAGCAGCTCAACGACAGTGTCTAACTACGAGCAGTACTTC. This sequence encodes CASSSTTVSNYEQYF.

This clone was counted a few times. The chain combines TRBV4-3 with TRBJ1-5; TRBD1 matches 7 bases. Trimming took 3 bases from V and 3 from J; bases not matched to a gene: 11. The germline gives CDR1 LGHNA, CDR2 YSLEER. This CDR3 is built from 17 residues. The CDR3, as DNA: TGCGCCAGCAGCCAGGAGGGACAGTCGTTTAACAATCAGCCCCAGCATTTT. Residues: CASSQEGQSFNNQPQHF.

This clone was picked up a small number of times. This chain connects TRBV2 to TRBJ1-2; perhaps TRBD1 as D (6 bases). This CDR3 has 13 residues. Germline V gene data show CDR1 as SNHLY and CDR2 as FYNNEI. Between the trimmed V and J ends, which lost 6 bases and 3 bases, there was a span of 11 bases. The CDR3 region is CASRQGPDYGYTF. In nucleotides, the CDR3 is TGTGCCAGCAGACAGGGTCCGGACTATGGCTACACCTTC.

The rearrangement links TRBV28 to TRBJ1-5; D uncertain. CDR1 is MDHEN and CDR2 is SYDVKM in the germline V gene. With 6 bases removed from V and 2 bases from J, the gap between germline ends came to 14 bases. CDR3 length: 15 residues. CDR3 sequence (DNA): TGTGCCAGCAGCCCCGGAGGATTCGGCAATCAGCCCCAGCATTTT. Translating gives CASSPGGFGNQPQHF.

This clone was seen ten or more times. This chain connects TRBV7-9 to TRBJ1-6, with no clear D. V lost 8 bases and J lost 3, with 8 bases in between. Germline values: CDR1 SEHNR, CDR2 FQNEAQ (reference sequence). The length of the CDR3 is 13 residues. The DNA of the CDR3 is TGTGCCAGCGCACCAGACTATAATTCACCCCTCCACTTT. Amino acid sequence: CASAPDYNSPLHF.

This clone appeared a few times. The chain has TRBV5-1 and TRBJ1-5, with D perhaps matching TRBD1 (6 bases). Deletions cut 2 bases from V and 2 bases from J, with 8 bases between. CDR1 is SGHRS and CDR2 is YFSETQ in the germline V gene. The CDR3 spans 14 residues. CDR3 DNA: TGCGCCAGCAGCTTTGAGGGGGGCAATCAGCCCCAGCATTTT. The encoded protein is CASSFEGGNQPQHF.

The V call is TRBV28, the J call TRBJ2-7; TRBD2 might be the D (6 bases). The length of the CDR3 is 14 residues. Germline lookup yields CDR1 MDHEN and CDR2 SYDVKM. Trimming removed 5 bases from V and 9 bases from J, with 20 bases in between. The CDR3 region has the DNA TGTGCCAGCAGTCGCCGGGACTCCCGCTCAGGGCAGTACTTC. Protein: CASSRRDSRSGQYF.

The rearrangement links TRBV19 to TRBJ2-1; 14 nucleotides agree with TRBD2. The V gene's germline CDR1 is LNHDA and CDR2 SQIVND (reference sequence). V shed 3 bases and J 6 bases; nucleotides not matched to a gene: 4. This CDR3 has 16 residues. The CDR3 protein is CASSIGTSGRVNEQFF. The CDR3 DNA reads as TGTGCCAGTAGTATCGGGACTAGCGGGAGAGTCAATGAGCAGTTCTTC.

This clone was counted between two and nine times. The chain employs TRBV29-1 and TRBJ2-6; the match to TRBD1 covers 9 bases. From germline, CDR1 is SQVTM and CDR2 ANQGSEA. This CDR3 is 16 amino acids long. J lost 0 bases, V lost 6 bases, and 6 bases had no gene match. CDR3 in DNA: TGCAGCGTCCGGACAGGGGCCAACTCTGGGGCCAACGTCCTGACTTTC. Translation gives CSVRTGANSGANVLTF. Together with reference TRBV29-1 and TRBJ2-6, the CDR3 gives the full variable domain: SAVISQKPSRDICQRGTSLTIQCQVDSQVTMMFWYRQQPGQSLTLIATANQGSEATYESGFVIDKFPISRPNLTFSTLTVSNMSPEDSSIYLCSVRTGANSGANVLTFGAGSRLTVL.

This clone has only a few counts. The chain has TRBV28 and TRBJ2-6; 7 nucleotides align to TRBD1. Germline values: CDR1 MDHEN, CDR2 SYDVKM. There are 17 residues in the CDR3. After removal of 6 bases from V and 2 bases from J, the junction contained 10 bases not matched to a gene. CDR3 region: CASRLSYRGPGANVLTF. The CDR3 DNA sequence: TGTGCCAGCAGGCTCTCCTACAGGGGTCCTGGGGCCAACGTCCTGACTTTC.

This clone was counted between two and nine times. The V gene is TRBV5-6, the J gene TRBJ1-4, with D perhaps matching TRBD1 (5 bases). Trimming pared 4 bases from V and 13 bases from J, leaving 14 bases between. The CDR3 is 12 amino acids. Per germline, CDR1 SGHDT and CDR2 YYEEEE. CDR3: CASSTYQGGLFF. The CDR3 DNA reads TGTGCCAGCAGCACGTACCAGGGAGGACTGTTTTTT. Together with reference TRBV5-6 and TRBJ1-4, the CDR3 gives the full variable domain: DAGVTQSPTHLIKTRGQQVTLRCSPKSGHDTVSWYQQALGQGPQFIFQYYEEEERQRGNFPDRFSGHQFPNYSSELNVNALLLGDSALYLCASSTYQGGLFFGSGTQLSVL.

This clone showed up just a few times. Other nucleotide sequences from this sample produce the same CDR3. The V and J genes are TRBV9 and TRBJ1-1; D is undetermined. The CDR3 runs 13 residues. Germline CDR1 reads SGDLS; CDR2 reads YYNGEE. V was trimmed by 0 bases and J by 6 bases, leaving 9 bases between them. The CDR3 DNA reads TGTGCCAGCAGCGTAGTAGGAGGAGCTGAAGCTTTCTTT. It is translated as CASSVVGGAEAFF.

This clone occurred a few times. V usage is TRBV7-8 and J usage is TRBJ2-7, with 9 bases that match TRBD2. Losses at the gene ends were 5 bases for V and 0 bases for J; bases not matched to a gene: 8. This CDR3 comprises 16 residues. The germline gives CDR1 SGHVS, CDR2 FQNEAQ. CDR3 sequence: CASSPTLAGSSYEQYF. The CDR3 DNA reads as TGTGCCAGCAGCCCAACGCTAGCGGGGAGCTCCTACGAGCAGTACTTC.

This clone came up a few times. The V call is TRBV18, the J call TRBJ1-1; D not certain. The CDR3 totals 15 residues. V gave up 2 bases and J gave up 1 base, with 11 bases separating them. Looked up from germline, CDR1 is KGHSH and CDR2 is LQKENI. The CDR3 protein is CASSPGSISNTEAFF. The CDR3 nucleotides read TGTGCCAGCTCACCAGGCAGTATTTCGAACACTGAAGCTTTCTTT.